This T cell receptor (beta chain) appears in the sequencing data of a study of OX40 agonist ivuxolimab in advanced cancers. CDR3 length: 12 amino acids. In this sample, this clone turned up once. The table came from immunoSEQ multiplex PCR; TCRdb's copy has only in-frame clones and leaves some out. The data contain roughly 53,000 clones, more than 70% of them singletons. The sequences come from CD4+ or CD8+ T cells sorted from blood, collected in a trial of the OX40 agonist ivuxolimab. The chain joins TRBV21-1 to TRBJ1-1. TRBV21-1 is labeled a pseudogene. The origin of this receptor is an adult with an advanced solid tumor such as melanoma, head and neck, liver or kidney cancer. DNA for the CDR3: TGTGCCAGCAGCATTTCCCCCGGTGAAGCTTTCTTT. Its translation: CASSISPGEAFF.